This is a list of T cell receptor beta chains from one sample in a study of metastatic and nonmetastatic thyroid tumors. TCRdb reanalyzed the PCR reads via MiXCR. This table has approximately 65,000 clones, just over 4% appearing once. The sequenced material came from blood. These receptors were obtained from a female donor with papillary thyroid cancer or a benign thyroid nodule (not recorded which). Some clones in this sample may be carry-over from other donors' samples. Both conserved end residues are part of each CDR3. D genes are given only for firm matches. Some rows have no size entry. The others give once, few or many, or a class for an expanded clone.

D gene	V gene	clone size	J gene	CDR3 DNA	CDR3 protein
-	TRBV6-2/TRBV6-3	few	TRBJ1-2	TGTGCCAGCAACGTTCCGGGGAGGATCGATGGCTACACCTTC	CASNVPGRIDGYTF
-	TRBV3-1	-	TRBJ2-1	TGTGCCAGCAGGGGGGGATTGGTCGAAAGGGGCTACAATGAGCAGTTCTTC	CASRGGLVERGYNEQFF
TRBD1	TRBV20-1	many	TRBJ1-5	TGCAGTGCTAGAGCTGACAGGGCGCATCAGCCCCAGCATTTT	CSARADRAHQPQHF
TRBD2	TRBV5-4	-	TRBJ2-5	TGTGCCAGCAGCTTGCCTAGCGGGAGGGGAGAGACCCAGTACTTC	CASSLPSGRGETQYF
-	TRBV4-1	many	TRBJ1-2	TGCGCCAGCAGCCAAGGCCCGGGTAATGGCTACACCTTC	CASSQGPGNGYTF
-	TRBV6-1	-	TRBJ1-1	TGTGCCAGCAGTGAGGACACAAACACTGAAGCTTTCTTT	CASSEDTNTEAFF
TRBD2	TRBV7-9	-	TRBJ2-7	TGTGCCAGCAGCTTAGCATTCGCGGGAGCAGACTACGAGCAGTACTTC	CASSLAFAGADYEQYF
-	TRBV4-2	-	TRBJ2-1	TGTGCCAGCAGCCAAGGGAATAGCTTCAGTGAGCGGTTCTTC	CASSQGNSFSERFF
-	TRBV5-6	many	TRBJ1-5	TGTGCCAGCAGCCAGGGGACCAGGGGTAGCAATCAGCCCCAGCATTTT	CASSQGTRGSNQPQHF
-	TRBV10-2	many	TRBJ1-5	TGCGCCTCCCGGGGTAACGAGCCCAATCAGCCCCAGCATTTT	CASRGNEPNQPQHF
-	TRBV5-6	-	TRBJ2-2	TGTGCCAGCAGCTGTATGGGTCTAGCCGCCACCGGGGAGCTGTTTTTT	CASSCMGLAATGELFF
TRBD2	TRBV4-1	many	TRBJ2-7	TGCGCCAGCCGCGGACTAGCGGGAACCTCCTACGAGCAGTACTTC	CASRGLAGTSYEQYF
-	TRBV15	many	TRBJ2-5	TGTGCCACCAGCAGAGATCGGACGCGCCAAGAGACCCAGTACTTC	CATSRDRTRQETQYF
TRBD2	TRBV2	-	TRBJ2-7	TGTGCCAGCAGTCCGACTAGCGGGAAGACCTACGAGCAGTACTTC	CASSPTSGKTYEQYF
-	TRBV18	many	TRBJ1-1	TGTGCCAGCTCACCAATGGGGGTCATGAACACTGAAGCTTTCTTT	CASSPMGVMNTEAFF
TRBD2	TRBV5-5	many	TRBJ2-2	TGTGCCAGCAGCCTCGCAGTGACTAGCGTAAACACCGGGGAGCTGTTTTTT	CASSLAVTSVNTGELFF
-	TRBV9	many	TRBJ1-2	TGTGCCAGCAGCGTAGAGAACTATGGCTACACCTTC	CASSVENYGYTF
-	TRBV12-3/TRBV12-4	many	TRBJ2-5	TGTGCCAGCAGTTTATTCGCAGGGACAAAAGAGACCCAGTACTTC	CASSLFAGTKETQYF
TRBD2	TRBV7-6	many	TRBJ2-5	TGTGCCAGCAGCCCCCCATTAGCGGGATTGGAGACCCAGTACTTC	CASSPPLAGLETQYF
-	TRBV12-3/TRBV12-4	many	TRBJ1-5	TGTGCCAGCAGCCGCGACGGACAGAGCAATCAGCCCCAGCATTTT	CASSRDGQSNQPQHF
-	TRBV12-3/TRBV12-4	-	TRBJ1-2	TGTGCCAGCAGTCAGGGGACCGGGGCCTATGGCTACACCTTC	CASSQGTGAYGYTF
-	TRBV7-2	many	TRBJ2-7	TGTGCCAGCAGCTTAGCTGACTGGCAGAGGGTAAACGAGCAGTACTTC	CASSLADWQRVNEQYF
TRBD1	TRBV11-2	many	TRBJ2-3	TGTGCCAGCAGCTCCAGACAGGGGTCGGGCACAGATACGCAGTATTTT	CASSSRQGSGTDTQYF
TRBD2	TRBV7-9	many	TRBJ2-7	TGTGCCAGCAGCCGGACTAGCGGGAGATACGAGCAGTACTTC	CASSRTSGRYEQYF
-	TRBV28	many	TRBJ1-2	TGTGCCAGCAGTTTTTCGGACAACGGCTACACCTTC	CASSFSDNGYTF
TRBD2	TRBV12-3/TRBV12-4	many	TRBJ2-1	TGTGCCAGCAGCCATGGACTAGCGGTAGTTCAAAATGAGCAGTTCTTC	CASSHGLAVVQNEQFF
-	TRBV7-9	many	TRBJ2-2	TGTGCCAGCAACCAATGGAGTTCCGGGGAGCTGTTTTTT	CASNQWSSGELFF
TRBD2	TRBV11-2	few	TRBJ2-5	TGTGCCAGCAGCTTAGATTCCTTTATAGCGGGAGGGGGGGAGACCCAGTACTTC	CASSLDSFIAGGGETQYF
TRBD1	TRBV28	-	TRBJ1-4	TGTGCCAGCAGTTACCCCCGGGACAGGACAATTGAAAAACTGTTTTTT	CASSYPRDRTIEKLFF
TRBD1	TRBV20-1	few	TRBJ2-3	TGCAGTGCTAGGTGGGACAGGACCAACACAGATACGCAGTATTTT	CSARWDRTNTDTQYF
-	TRBV12-3/TRBV12-4	-	TRBJ2-1	TGTGCCAGCAGTTCCTCCCGCAATGAGCAGTTCTTC	CASSSSRNEQFF
TRBD1	TRBV18	many	TRBJ2-7	TGTGCCAGCTCACTAACAGGGGTGGACGAGCAGTACTTC	CASSLTGVDEQYF
-	TRBV2	-	TRBJ1-1	TGTGCCAGCAAACTGAGGCAGGAAGCTTTCTTT	CASKLRQEAFF
-	TRBV3-1	many	TRBJ1-4	TGTGCCAGCAGCCAACAGAGGGGGGGGGGACTGTTTTTT	CASSQQRGGGLFF
TRBD1	TRBV27	many	TRBJ1-5	TGTGCCAGCAGTCGCAAGGGGGCCCTTAGCAATCAGCCCCAGCATTTT	CASSRKGALSNQPQHF
-	TRBV7-9	-	TRBJ1-1	TGTGTCAGCAGCTACGGGAGGGCCACCGAAGCTTTCTTT	CVSSYGRATEAFF
-	TRBV9	many	TRBJ2-3	TGTGCCAGCAGCGTAGATGCAGATACGCAGTATTTT	CASSVDADTQYF
-	TRBV5-1	-	TRBJ1-2	TGCGCCAGCAGCTTGGCGGGGGCGGGGGAATATGGCTACACCTTC	CASSLAGAGEYGYTF
-	TRBV20-1	many	TRBJ2-7	TGCAGTGCCACTAAAAACAGGAAAGGCCTCTACGAGCAGTACTTC	CSATKNRKGLYEQYF
-	TRBV2	many	TRBJ1-2	TGTGCCAGCAGTGAAGGCGTATTCTATGGCTACACCTTC	CASSEGVFYGYTF
TRBD1	TRBV7-2	many	TRBJ2-3	TGTGCCAGCAGCTTAGACAGGGGTGTGGTTGATACGCAGTATTTT	CASSLDRGVVDTQYF
TRBD1	TRBV12-3/TRBV12-4	many	TRBJ1-2	TGTGCCAGCAGTTTAGCCAGGGGGTATGGCTACACCTTC	CASSLARGYGYTF
-	TRBV5-4	few	TRBJ2-1	TGTGCCAGCAGCTTGAGGGAGCGGTCCCACAATGAGCAGTTCTTC	CASSLRERSHNEQFF
-	TRBV20-1	few	TRBJ1-1	TGCAGTGCTAGGTCTCCGAACACTGAAGCTTCCTTT	CSARSPNTEASF
-	TRBV6-1	many	TRBJ2-3	TGTGCCAGCACCAATCCCTACACAGATACGCAGTATTTT	CASTNPYTDTQYF
-	TRBV7-2	many	TRBJ1-4	TGTGCCAGCAGCTTACTCTATCCGAGGGGTGAAAAACTGTTTTTT	CASSLLYPRGEKLFF
-	TRBV15	many	TRBJ1-5	TGTGCCACCAGCAGAGATCGTCAGCCCCAGCATTTT	CATSRDRQPQHF
-	TRBV4-2	many	TRBJ2-2	TGTGCCAGCAGCCGGACCGTGGGGACCGGGGAGCTGTTTTTT	CASSRTVGTGELFF
-	TRBV24-1	many	TRBJ2-5	TGTGCCACCAGTGATTCAGAACAAGAGACCCAGTACTTC	CATSDSEQETQYF
TRBD1	TRBV5-5	-	TRBJ1-1	TGTGCCAGCAGCTTGTTAGGGACAGGGGACACTGAAGCTTTCTTT	CASSLLGTGDTEAFF
-	TRBV20-1	many	TRBJ2-7	TGCAGTGCCCAGGGGAGTACGGCCTACGAGCAGTACTTC	CSAQGSTAYEQYF